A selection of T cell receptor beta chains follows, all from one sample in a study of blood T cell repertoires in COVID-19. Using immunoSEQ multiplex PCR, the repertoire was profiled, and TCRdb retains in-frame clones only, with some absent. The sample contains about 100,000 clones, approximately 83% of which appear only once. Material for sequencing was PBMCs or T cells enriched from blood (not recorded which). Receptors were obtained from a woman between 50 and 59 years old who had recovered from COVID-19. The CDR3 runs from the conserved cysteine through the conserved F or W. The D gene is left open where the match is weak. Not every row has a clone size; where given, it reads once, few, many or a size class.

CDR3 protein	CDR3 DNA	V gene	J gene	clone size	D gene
CASSYGSGGASNQPQHF	TGTGCCAGCAGTTACGGGTCAGGGGGCGCGAGCAATCAGCCCCAGCATTTT	TRBV6-2/TRBV6-3	TRBJ1-5	-	TRBD1
CASSGGYEQYF	TGTGCCAGCAGTGGCGGCTACGAGCAGTACTTC	TRBV2	TRBJ2-7	once	-
CASSTRRETQYF	TGTGCCAGCTCCACCCGGCGGGAGACCCAGTACTTC	TRBV7-2	TRBJ2-5	once	-
CASSSRTSGGLDTQYF	TGCGCCAGCAGCTCACGGACTAGCGGGGGGCTAGATACGCAGTATTTT	TRBV10-1	TRBJ2-3	-	TRBD2
CASSFSSDTQYF	TGCGCCAGCAGCTTTAGTTCAGATACGCAGTATTTT	TRBV5-1	TRBJ2-3	-	-
CASSQSGLAGVKTQYF	TGTGCCAGCAGCCAATCGGGACTAGCGGGAGTAAAGACCCAGTACTTC	TRBV27	TRBJ2-5	-	TRBD2
CASSTGTQHPQHF	TGTGCCAGCAGCACGGGGACACAACACCCCCAGCATTTT	TRBV5-6	TRBJ1-5	-	-
CATSREDRGLSPLHF	TGTGCCACCAGCAGAGAAGACAGGGGGCTTTCACCCCTCCACTTT	TRBV15	TRBJ1-6	-	TRBD1
CASRSGPGVGETQYF	TGTGCCAGCAGATCGGGTCCGGGGGTCGGGGAGACCCAGTACTTC	TRBV11-1	TRBJ2-5	-	-
CASSQDRAGEQYF	TGCGCCAGCAGCCAAGACAGGGCGGGCGAGCAGTACTTC	TRBV10-1	TRBJ2-7	-	TRBD1
CASKTGMAGNTIYF	TGCGCCAGCAAAACAGGGATGGCTGGAAACACCATATATTTT	TRBV5-1	TRBJ1-3	once	-
CASSSGTSETDTQYF	TGTGCCAGCAGTTCCGGGACTAGCGAAACAGATACGCAGTATTTT	TRBV6-4	TRBJ2-3	-	TRBD2
CASSPRGGEETQYF	TGTGCCAGTAGTCCCCGCGGAGGAGAGGAGACCCAGTACTTC	TRBV19	TRBJ2-5	-	-
CASSFRNLGSYEQYF	TGTGCCAGCAGCTTCCGGAACCTAGGTTCCTACGAGCAGTACTTC	TRBV7-9	TRBJ2-7	-	-
CASSETEFLPQFF	TGCGCCAGCAGTGAGACTGAATTCCTACCGCAGTTCTTC	TRBV10-2	TRBJ2-1	few	-
CASSFGGGAFF	TGTGCCAGCAGTTTCGGGGGGGGAGCTTTCTTT	TRBV12-3/TRBV12-4	TRBJ1-1	-	-
CASSLVGVGNQPQHF	TGTGCCAGCAGCTTAGTCGGGGTGGGGAATCAGCCCCAGCATTTT	TRBV7-2	TRBJ1-5	-	-
CASSLSGAGGYRTDTQYF	TGTGCCAGCAGCTTAAGCGGGGCGGGAGGATACCGCACAGATACGCAGTATTTT	TRBV11-2	TRBJ2-3	-	TRBD2
CASSMRSGELFF	TGTGCCAGCAGCATGCGATCCGGGGAGCTGTTTTTT	TRBV7-6	TRBJ2-2	-	-
CASRLQGFDIQYF	TGTGCCAGCAGGCTTCAGGGGTTCGACATTCAGTACTTC	TRBV6-5	TRBJ2-4	-	-
CASSRAQETQYF	TGTGCCAGCAGTAGAGCTCAAGAGACCCAGTACTTC	TRBV28	TRBJ2-5	-	-
CASSQGRNRVTDTQYF	TGTGCCAGCAGCCAAGGCCGGAATCGGGTCACAGATACGCAGTATTTT	TRBV3-1/TRBV3-2	TRBJ2-3	-	-
CASRPVTRELIRNEQFF	TGCGCCAGCAGACCTGTTACACGGGAGTTGATTAGGAATGAGCAGTTCTTC	TRBV5-1	TRBJ2-1	-	-
CASSIVGQGAREQFF	TGTGCCAGTAGTATAGTGGGACAGGGGGCACGTGAGCAGTTCTTC	TRBV19	TRBJ2-1	-	TRBD1
CASSSGTSDYEQYF	TGTGCCAGCAGCTCAGGAACTAGCGACTACGAGCAGTACTTC	TRBV7-6	TRBJ2-7	-	TRBD2
CASSLGTGNTEAFF	TGTGCCAGCAGCTTGGGGACAGGGAACACTGAAGCTTTCTTT	TRBV7-9	TRBJ1-1	-	TRBD1
CASSVRGEPNQPQHF	TGCGCCAGCAGCGTCAGGGGCGAACCCAATCAGCCCCAGCATTTT	TRBV4-1	TRBJ1-5	-	-
CASSQAQGFNQPQHF	TGTGCCAGCAGCCAAGCGCAGGGATTCAATCAGCCCCAGCATTTT	TRBV3-1/TRBV3-2	TRBJ1-5	few	-
CASSPRPSGGANEQFF	TGCGCCAGCAGCCCGAGGCCTAGCGGAGGGGCCAATGAGCAGTTCTTC	TRBV5-1	TRBJ2-1	-	TRBD2
CASSLGLTVNEQFF	TGTGCCAGCAGCTTAGGCCTAACAGTAAATGAGCAGTTCTTC	TRBV13	TRBJ2-1	-	-
CASSEKWTGVYGYTF	TGTGCCAGCAGTGAAAAATGGACAGGGGTCTATGGCTACACCTTC	TRBV6-1	TRBJ1-2	once	TRBD1
CAISEGQAKDSPLHF	TGTGCCATCAGTGAGGGCCAGGCAAAGGATTCACCCCTCCACTTT	TRBV10-3	TRBJ1-6	-	-
CASSQDLGISGVLGTQYF	TGTGCCAGCAGCCAAGATCTGGGTATTAGCGGGGTCCTTGGGACCCAGTACTTC	TRBV4-2	TRBJ2-5	-	TRBD2
CASTLRQGATGELFF	TGTGCCAGTACCCTGCGTCAGGGGGCAACCGGGGAGCTGTTTTTT	TRBV19	TRBJ2-2	-	TRBD1
CASSLWDRFYF	TGTGCCAGCAGTTTATGGGACAGGTTCTACTTC	TRBV27	TRBJ2-7	-	TRBD1
CASSLRTGSYEQYF	TGTGCCAGCAGCTTGCGGACAGGGTCCTACGAGCAGTACTTC	TRBV5-4	TRBJ2-7	few	TRBD1
CASRPSGTGGTEAFF	TGTGCCAGCAGACCTTCCGGGACAGGGGGCACTGAAGCTTTCTTT	TRBV28	TRBJ1-1	-	TRBD1
CASSALAGSTDTQYF	TGTGCCAGCAGCGCCCTAGCGGGGAGCACAGATACGCAGTATTTT	TRBV9	TRBJ2-3	-	TRBD2
CASSSPQRQTTYNSPLHF	TGTGCCAGCAGTTCCCCCCAACGACAGACCACATATAATTCACCCCTCCACTTT	TRBV28	TRBJ1-6	-	-
CASSPLDTTGELFF	TGTGCCAGCAGCCCCCTGGACACCACCGGGGAGCTGTTTTTT	TRBV7-6	TRBJ2-2	-	-
CSVRTGVGYTF	TGCAGCGTTCGCACAGGGGTTGGCTACACCTTC	TRBV29-1	TRBJ1-2	few	TRBD1
CASSSPGPEAFF	TGTGCCAGCAGTTCACCAGGGCCTGAAGCTTTCTTT	TRBV28	TRBJ1-1	-	-
CASSPGQAGNQPQHF	TGTGCCAGCAGTCCCGGACAGGCCGGCAATCAGCCCCAGCATTTT	TRBV28	TRBJ1-5	-	TRBD1
CASSPLRLQHASSPQYF	TGTGCCAGCAGCCCCCTACGACTTCAGCACGCATCCTCCCCGCAGTATTTT	TRBV21-1	TRBJ2-3	-	-
CASSQRTGGTANEKLFF	TGTGCCAGCAGCCAAAGGACAGGGGGCACGGCTAATGAAAAACTGTTTTTT	TRBV3-1/TRBV3-2	TRBJ1-4	-	TRBD1
CASSLEQPRSEQYF	TGTGCCAGCAGCTTAGAACAGCCACGCAGCGAGCAGTACTTC	TRBV11-2	TRBJ2-7	-	-
CSVEAADRAHGYTF	TGCAGCGTTGAAGCCGCGGACAGGGCACATGGCTACACCTTC	TRBV29-1	TRBJ1-2	-	TRBD1
CASSQWASGKETQYF	TGTGCCAGCAGCCAATGGGCTAGCGGAAAAGAGACCCAGTACTTC	TRBV3-1/TRBV3-2	TRBJ2-5	-	TRBD2
CSVVGQRNTGELFF	TGCAGCGTTGTGGGACAGAGGAACACCGGGGAGCTGTTTTTT	TRBV29-1	TRBJ2-2	-	TRBD1
CAWNLEGAGSGYTF	TGTGCCTGGAATCTGGAGGGGGCAGGCAGCGGCTACACCTTC	TRBV30	TRBJ1-2	-	TRBD1
CASQQGLGSYEQYF	TGTGCCAGCCAACAGGGGCTAGGCTCCTACGAGCAGTACTTC	TRBV19	TRBJ2-7	-	TRBD1
CASSRTGIHTDTQYF	TGCGCCAGCAGCCGTACAGGGATTCACACAGATACGCAGTATTTT	TRBV5-1	TRBJ2-3	-	-
CASSSGTGGSTGELFF	TGCGCCAGCAGCTCCGGGACAGGGGGTAGCACCGGGGAGCTGTTTTTT	TRBV5-1	TRBJ2-2	-	TRBD1
CASSPRRVAGYNEQFF	TGTGCCAGCAGCCCCCGTAGAGTAGCGGGATACAATGAGCAGTTCTTC	TRBV7-9	TRBJ2-1	-	TRBD2